The TCR beta chain under discussion was sequenced for a study of CD8+ T cells in alopecia areata. Trimming removed 0 bases from V and 2 bases from J, with 7 bases in between. Per the germline V gene, CDR1 is ENHRY and CDR2 is SYGVKD. The CDR3 is 14 amino acids. Alopecia areata patients had lesional scalp punch biopsies and peripheral blood taken from them. Following extraction, RNA underwent reverse transcription to cDNA, which served as the sequencing template. The method was immunoSEQ multiplex PCR; TCRdb's version includes in-frame clones alone and lacks a portion of them. The sample contains a few hundred thousand clones, around 67% of which appear only once.

The V call is TRBV10-3, the J call TRBJ2-5, with D unclear. This TCR came from a human donor with alopecia areata. Sequences were derived from CD4+ T cells sorted from blood, sampled at week 0. This chain's CDR3 is CAISESPGQETQYF. The CDR3 nucleotides are TGTGCCATCAGTGAGTCCCCGGGTCAAGAGACCCAGTACTTC.